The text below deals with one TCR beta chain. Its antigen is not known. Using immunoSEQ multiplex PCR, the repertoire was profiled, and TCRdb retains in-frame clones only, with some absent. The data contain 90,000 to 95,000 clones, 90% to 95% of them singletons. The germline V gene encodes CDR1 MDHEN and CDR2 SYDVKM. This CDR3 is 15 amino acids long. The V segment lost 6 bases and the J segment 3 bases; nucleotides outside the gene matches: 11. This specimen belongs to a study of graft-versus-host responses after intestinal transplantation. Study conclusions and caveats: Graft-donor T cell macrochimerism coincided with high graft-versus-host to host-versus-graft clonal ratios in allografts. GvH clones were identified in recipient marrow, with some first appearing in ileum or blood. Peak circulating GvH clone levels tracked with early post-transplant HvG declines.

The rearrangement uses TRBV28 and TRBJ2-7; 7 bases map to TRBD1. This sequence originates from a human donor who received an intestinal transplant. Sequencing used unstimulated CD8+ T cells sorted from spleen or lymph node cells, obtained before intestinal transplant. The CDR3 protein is CASRSITGVGYEQYF. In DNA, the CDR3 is TGTGCCAGCAGATCAATTACAGGGGTAGGCTACGAGCAGTACTTC.